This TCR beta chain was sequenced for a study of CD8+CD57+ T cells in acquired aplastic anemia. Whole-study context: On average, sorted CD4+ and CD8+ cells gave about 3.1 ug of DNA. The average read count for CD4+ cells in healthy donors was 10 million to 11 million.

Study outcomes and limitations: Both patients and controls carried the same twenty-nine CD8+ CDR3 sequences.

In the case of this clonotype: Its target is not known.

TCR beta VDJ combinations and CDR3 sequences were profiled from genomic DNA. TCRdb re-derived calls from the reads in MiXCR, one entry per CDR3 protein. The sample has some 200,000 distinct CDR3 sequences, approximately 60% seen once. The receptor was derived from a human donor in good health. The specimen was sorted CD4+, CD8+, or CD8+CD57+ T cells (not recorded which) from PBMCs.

The CDR3 loop reads CASSELPGRIYEQYF. CDR3 DNA sequence: TGTGCCAGCAGCGAGCTCCCGGGGCGAATCTACGAGCAGTACTTC. The V gene is TRBV2, the J gene TRBJ2-7; D might be TRBD1 or TRBD2, each matching 5 bases. Germline V gene sequence: CDR1 SNHLY, CDR2 FYNNEI. CDR3 size: 15 residues. Trimming pared 6 bases from V and 3 bases from J, leaving 18 bases between.